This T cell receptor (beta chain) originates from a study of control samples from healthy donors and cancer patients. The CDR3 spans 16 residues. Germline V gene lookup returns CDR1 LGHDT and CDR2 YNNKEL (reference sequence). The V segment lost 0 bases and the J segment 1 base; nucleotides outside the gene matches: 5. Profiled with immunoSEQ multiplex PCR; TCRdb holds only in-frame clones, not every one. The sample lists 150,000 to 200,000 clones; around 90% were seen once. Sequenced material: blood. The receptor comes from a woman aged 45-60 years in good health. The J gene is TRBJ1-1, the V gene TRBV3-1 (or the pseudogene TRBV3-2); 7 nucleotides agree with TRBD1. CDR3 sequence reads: CASSQDMRQGNTEAFF. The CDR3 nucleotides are TGTGCCAGCAGCCAAGATATGAGACAGGGGAACACTGAAGCTTTCTTT.